This T cell receptor (beta chain) was retrieved from a study of breast tumors, draining lymph nodes, adjacent tissues (TCRdb year 2016). Study-level background: In breast cancer patients, the study compared the TCR beta repertoires of tumor, adjacent nontumor tissue and axillary lymph nodes. In human breast cancer, the study set out to evaluate how tumor, surrounding tissue and draining lymph node repertoires relate to one another and whether T cells may move between these sites. Findings and caveats that apply to the study as a whole: The data were considered consistent with the idea that most tumor T cells come from the lymph node and then expand in tumor tissue. The similarity between tumor and nontumor tissue repertoires was significantly greater in luminal-like breast cancer than in basal-like breast cancer. The conclusion that tumor T cells originate in lymph nodes was framed as consistent with a hypothesis rather than directly demonstrated. Tumors showed preferential V and J gene usage, and their T-cell repertoire diversity fell below that of lymph nodes yet above that of nontumor tissue.

As concerns this clonotype: Which antigen it targets is not known. No per-base quality is available; no much larger clone lies one base away.

Sequencing used an Illumina HiSeq 2000. TCR beta chain libraries were generated through multiplex PCR amplification. High-throughput sequencing was used to analyze the amplified TCR beta chain products. TCRdb applied fastp at Q25 and MiXCR to the public reads, then kept only in-frame beta chains. Here each entry gathers all rows of one CDR3 protein and keeps the most common genes and DNA. The sample contains some 25,000 distinct CDR3 sequences, almost 70% of them found a single time. The ten largest clones capture under 25% of the sample. Adjacent samples were composed of nontumor breast tissue surrounding the tumor. For CDR1 and CDR2, the germline V gene lists SGHVS and FQNEAQ. Trimming costs V 2 bases and J 5 bases, and their ends lie 12 bases apart. Taken from cysteine to phenylalanine, the CDR3 has 14 residues. Just CDR3 DNA is preserved here, 42 bases in frame from base 1.

The sample comprised tumor-adjacent breast tissue. This sequence originates from a female donor with breast cancer. Some clones in this sample may be carry-over from other donors' samples. The chain links TRBV7-8 with TRBJ1-1, with the D gene call left open. The CDR3 is CASSLRGYGTEAFF. The base sequence is TGTGCCAGCAGCTTACGGGGTTACGGGACTGAAGCTTTCTTT.